Each of the 21 T cell receptor beta chains below was sequenced from the same sample in a study of CD8+ T cells in alopecia areata. The authors sorted pooled cutaneous lymph node cells using CD4, CD8alpha, NKG2D, NKG2ACE and other markers. Investigators isolated RNA and reverse transcribed it into cDNA to act as the sequencing template. The assay was immunoSEQ multiplex PCR, and TCRdb's table has in-frame clones only and misses some. The sample is made up of more than 250,000 clones, none counted only once. The sequenced material came from CD4+ T cells sorted from a lymph node. These receptors all come from a C3H/HeJ mouse with alopecia areata. The strain's MHC type: H2-k.

On this clone itself: The gene symbols are mouse symbols. Read sequence stops 4 residues before the CDR3 end, and the germline J gene provides the missing end. The same CDR3 arises from other DNA sequences in this sample as well. The rearrangement uses TRBV19 and TRBJ2-2, with TRBD1 identical over 7 bases. CDR1 is FNHDT and CDR2 is SITEND in the germline V gene (reference sequence). The junction had 4 bases not matched to a gene; V was cut back by 5 bases and J by 0 bases. The CDR3 spans 15 residues. The CDR3 is CASRPGQANTGQLYF. Partial CDR3 DNA: TGTGCCAGCAGACCCGGACAGGCAAACACCGGG. Filled out from reference TRBV19 and TRBJ2-2, the complete variable domain reads GGIITQTPKFLIGQEGQKLTLKCQQNFNHDTMYWYRQDSGKGLRLIYYSITENDLQKGDLSEGYDASREKKSSFSLTVTSAQKNEMAVFLCASRPGQANTGQLYFGEGSKLTVL.

On this clone: The genes and germline here are from mouse. The CDR3 end falls 4 residues outside the read, so it is completed with the germline J gene. Other DNA variants within this sample encode the same CDR3. This rearrangement joins TRBV13-1 to TRBJ2-1, with TRBD1 matching 8 bases. The germline CDR1 and CDR2 sequences are NSHNY and SYGAGN. The CDR3 totals 14 residues. V dropped 3 bases and J dropped 6; count of bases not matched to a gene: 5. Here the CDR3 reads CASSGDRGGAEQFF. CDR3 DNA (partial): TGTGCCAGCAGTGGCGACAGGGGCGGTGCT.

The table lists this clone with many counts. The listed genes are named as in mouse. The read ends 4 residues early relative to the CDR3; the germline J gene fills the gap. This chain connects TRBV13-1 to TRBJ2-5; D is unresolved. The V gene lost 5 bases and the J gene lost 2 bases, with 6 bases spanning the gap. This CDR3 is 12 amino acids long. Germline V gene sequence: CDR1 NSHNY, CDR2 SYGAGN. The sequenced part of the CDR3 DNA is TGTGCCAGCAGCCTTCCCCAAGAC. This sequence encodes CASSLPQD. The full CDR3 protein is CASSLPQDTQYF.

Comment on this clone: The gene names given are mouse names. The read comes to an end 4 residues before the CDR3 does, leaving the germline J gene to fill in the end. The genes are TRBV13-3 and TRBJ1-1; 7 bases agree with TRBD1. Germline V CDR1 and CDR2: NNHDY, SYVADS. The CDR3 is 11 residues long. Partial CDR3 DNA: TGTGCCAGCAGCAACAGGGGA. Residues: CASSNRG. The complete CDR3 protein is CASSNRGEVFF.

This clone was counted between two and nine times. All gene names here are mouse names. From the germline J gene comes the end of the CDR3, since the read stops 4 residues before it. The chain couples TRBV13-1 to TRBJ2-1, with 8 bases that match TRBD2. Germline loops: CDR1 NSHNY, CDR2 SYGAGN. The CDR3 is 16 residues long. The ends lost 3 bases at V and 1 base at J; junction bases unmatched: 6. CDR3 DNA, as far as it was read: TGTGCCAGCAGTGGGGCGACTGGGGTAAACTATGCT. It is translated as CASSGATGVNYA. Given in full, the CDR3 is CASSGATGVNYAEQFF.

This clone has more than one count but fewer than ten. The gene names here belong to mouse. The read finishes 4 residues shy of the CDR3 end, and the germline J gene is used to complete it. This chain connects TRBV13-3 to TRBJ2-2; D is uncertain. Germline CDR1 is NNHDY and CDR2 is SYVADS. The CDR3 is made up of 12 amino acids. The sequenced CDR3 bases are TGTGCCAGCAGTCAGGAGGGCGGG. Residues: CASSQEGG. The entire CDR3 protein reads CASSQEGGQLYF. The variable domain in full, with the rest retrieved from reference TRBV13-3 and TRBJ2-2, is EAAVTQSPRSKVAVTGGKVTLSCHQTNNHDYMYWYRQDTGHGLRLIHYSYVADSTEKGDIPDGYKASRPSQENFSLILELASLSQTAVYFCASSQEGGQLYFGEGSKLTVL.

A note on this clone: Mouse germline and gene names are used. The CDR3 is cut off 4 residues early in the read; its end comes from the germline J gene. The rearrangement uses TRBV1 and TRBJ2-3; D uncertain. The V gene lost 2 bases and the J gene lost 0 bases, with 6 bases spanning the gap. The germline CDR1 and CDR2 sequences are NSQYPW and LRSPGD (reference sequence). This CDR3 spans 14 amino acids. The CDR3 DNA, read in part, is TGCACCTGCAGTGCATATACTAGTGCAGAA. This codes for CTCSAYTSAE. The entire CDR3 sequence reads CTCSAYTSAETLYF.

With regard to this clone: Germline and genes: mouse. Incomplete CDR3 DNA: TGTGCCAGCAGTATGCTGGGTAGTGCAGAA. Translation gives CASSMLGSAE. The full CDR3 reads CASSMLGSAETLYF. The rearrangement uses TRBV19 and TRBJ2-3, with D possibly matching TRBD2 (5 bases). The read is 4 residues too short to cover the CDR3 end, so that end is filled in from the germline J gene. The CDR3 loop spans 14 amino acids. V lost 2 bases to trimming and J lost 0 bases, with 7 bases between them. Germline V CDR1 and CDR2: FNHDT, SITEND (reference sequence).

A note on this clone: Each gene name is a mouse one. The CDR3 is cut off 4 residues early in the read; its end comes from the germline J gene. The V gene is TRBV13-3, the J gene TRBJ2-7, with D tentatively TRBD1 (5 bases). The germline CDR1 and CDR2 sequences are NNHDY and SYVADS. This CDR3 contains 13 residues. The sequenced part of the CDR3 DNA is TGTGCCAGCAGTACTTCAGGGATTTAT. The encoded protein is CASSTSGIY. The complete CDR3 reads CASSTSGIYEQYF.

This clone occurred a few times. Mouse gene names and germline throughout. Read data end 4 residues before the CDR3 end; the end is taken from the germline J gene. This CDR3 is also generated by other DNA sequences in the sample. The chain is built from TRBV17 and TRBJ2-5; TRBD2 aligns across 8 bases. This CDR3 spans 14 amino acids. J gave up 3 bases and V 3 bases, and 2 bases lay outside the gene matches. Germline CDR1 and CDR2: MNHDT and YYDKIL. CDR3 DNA, as far as it was read: TGTGCTAGCAGTAGCTTGGGGGGGCAAGAC. Protein product: CASSSLGGQD. The full-length CDR3 reads as CASSSLGGQDTQYF. The full variable domain, its missing parts supplied by reference TRBV17 and TRBJ2-5, is DTTVKQNPRYKLARVGKPVNLICSQTMNHDTMYWYQKKPNQAPKLLLFYYDKILNREADTFEKFQSSRPNNSFCSLYIGSAGLEYSAMYLCASSSLGGQDTQYFGPGTRLLVL.

A word on this clone: Gene names denote mouse genes. The read comes to an end 4 residues before the CDR3 does, leaving the germline J gene to fill in the end. This chain connects TRBV13-1 to TRBJ1-2, with 8 positions matching TRBD1. Per germline, CDR1 NSHNY and CDR2 SYGAGN. V trimming: 1 base; J trimming: 4 bases; junction bases outside the gene matches: 0. CDR3 length: 13 amino acids. Incomplete CDR3 DNA: TGTGCCAGCAGTGATACAGGGGGCTCC. As protein: CASSDTGGS. The whole CDR3 reads CASSDTGGSDYTF.

This clone was counted a few times. Gene names refer to mouse genes. From the germline J gene comes the end of the CDR3, since the read stops 4 residues before it. The J gene is TRBJ1-2, the V gene TRBV13-3, with 10 nucleotides matching TRBD1. Per the germline V gene, CDR1 is NNHDY and CDR2 is SYVADS. This CDR3 spans 14 amino acids. The DNA read from the CDR3 is TGTGCCAGCAGTGGCGTTGGGACAGGGGAC. It translates to CASSGVGTGD. The CDR3 reads in full as CASSGVGTGDDYTF.

In its sample, this clone was seen a few times. Gene labels here are mouse ones. The read falls 4 residues short of the CDR3 end, and the missing part is taken from the germline J gene. The genes are TRBV13-1 and TRBJ2-7, with 9 bases aligning to TRBD2. Germline assignment: CDR1 NSHNY and CDR2 SYGAGN. This CDR3 is built from 14 residues. V shed 6 bases and J 0 bases; nucleotides not matched to a gene: 4. The CDR3: CASNPDWGSYEQYF. The sequenced CDR3 bases are TGTGCCAGCAACCCGGACTGGGGCTCCTAT.

This clone was detected a few times. The gene symbols are mouse symbols. The CDR3 end lies 4 residues beyond the end of the read and is filled in from the germline J gene. The chain is built from TRBV14 and TRBJ2-3, with 9 positions matching TRBD2. CDR1 is SGHDT and CDR2 is FRDEAV in the germline V gene. The CDR3 loop spans 16 amino acids. The V gene end was trimmed by 0 bases and the J gene end by 0 bases; junction bases not matched to a gene: 2. Here the CDR3 reads CASSFSGGDSAETLYF. Partial CDR3 DNA: TGTGCCAGCAGTTTCTCTGGGGGGGATAGTGCAGAA.

In regard to this clone: The genes and germline here are from mouse. The observed sequence ends 4 residues before the CDR3 terminus, with the missing tail filled in from the germline J gene. The V call is TRBV17, the J call TRBJ2-2, with 8 bases fitting TRBD1. Germline V CDR1 and CDR2: MNHDT, YYDKIL. The CDR3 loop spans 14 amino acids. The DNA read from the CDR3 is TGTGCTAGCAGTACGACAGGGGAGGGCGGG. It codes for CASSTTGEGG. The entire CDR3 sequence reads CASSTTGEGGQLYF.

Note on this clone: The listed genes are named as in mouse. The CDR3 end is not reached by the read, which stops 4 residues before it; the germline J gene fills it in. Additional DNA sequences in this sample encode the identical CDR3. The V gene is TRBV13-1, the J gene TRBJ2-1; TRBD2 matches at 12 bases. Per germline, CDR1 NSHNY and CDR2 SYGAGN. The CDR3 length is 16 residues. Trimming cost V 0 bases and J 3 bases; bases outside gene matches: 1. The CDR3 here is CASSDGLGGRYAEQFF. CDR3 bases read: TGTGCCAGCAGTGATGGACTGGGGGGGCGCTATGCT.

This clone was recorded at least ten times. Germline and genes here are mouse. The CDR3 end falls 4 residues outside the read, so it is completed with the germline J gene. The chain carries TRBV13-3 and TRBJ2-5; D is uncertain. V lost 2 bases to trimming and J lost 2 bases, with 3 bases between them. The CDR3 totals 12 residues. The germline gives CDR1 NNHDY, CDR2 SYVADS. CDR3 in amino acids: CASSDSQDTQYF. CDR3 DNA, as far as it was read: TGTGCCAGCAGTGACAGCCAAGAC. Complete variable domain (other parts from reference TRBV13-3 and TRBJ2-5): EAAVTQSPRSKVAVTGGKVTLSCHQTNNHDYMYWYRQDTGHGLRLIHYSYVADSTEKGDIPDGYKASRPSQENFSLILELASLSQTAVYFCASSDSQDTQYFGPGTRLLVL.

This clone has more than one count but fewer than ten. With a much larger clone just one base away, this may be a read error. The gene symbols are mouse symbols. The read falls 4 residues short of the CDR3 end, and the missing part is taken from the germline J gene. Other DNA variants within this sample encode the same CDR3. The chain recombines TRBV13-3 with TRBJ2-2, with TRBD1 matching 9 bases. J lost 3 bases, V lost 5 bases, and 2 bases had no gene match. The CDR3 extends over 14 amino acids. Per germline, CDR1 NNHDY and CDR2 SYVADS. The CDR3 DNA, read in part, is TGTGCCAGCAGGGACAGGGGACACACCGGG. Its protein is CASRDRGHTG. The CDR3 reads in full as CASRDRGHTGQLYF.

This clone was seen only a few times. Gene names and germline match the mouse. The sequenced CDR3 bases are TGTGCCAGCAGCCCACTCCCGAGGGGGCATTCC. Translation: CASSPLPRGHS. The CDR3 in its entirety is CASSPLPRGHSDYTF. The chain combines TRBV5 with TRBJ1-2; 7 bases line up with TRBD1. Sequencing ends 4 residues short of the CDR3 end; the germline J gene provides the rest. The CDR3 spans 15 residues. The germline V gene has CDR1 LGHNA and CDR2 YNLKQL (reference sequence).

A few counts support this clone. The gene names given are mouse names. The missing CDR3 end, 4 residues past where the read stops, is filled in from the germline J gene. This specimen includes other DNA sequences encoding the same CDR3. This rearrangement joins TRBV5 to TRBJ2-2; D possibly corresponds to TRBD2 (6 bases). CDR3 length: 16 residues. Trimming shortened V by 0 bases and J by 1 base, and 9 bases separated the two germline ends. The germline V gene encodes CDR1 LGHNA and CDR2 YNLKQL (reference sequence). The CDR3 protein is CASSQDRGVNTGQLYF. The covered CDR3 bases are TGTGCCAGCAGCCAAGACCGGGGGGTAAACACCGGG.

Worth noting for this clone: Gene names refer to mouse genes. The observed sequence ends 4 residues before the CDR3 terminus, with the missing tail filled in from the germline J gene. Other DNA sequences in the sample encode the same CDR3. V usage is TRBV13-3 and J usage is TRBJ2-5; TRBD1 agrees at 7 bases. Germline-derived CDR1 and CDR2 are NNHDY and SYVADS. V lost 5 bases and J lost 3; bases outside the gene matches: 3. This CDR3 has 13 amino acids. CDR3: CASSRQGQDTQYF. CDR3 bases read: TGTGCCAGCAGCCGACAGGGACAAGAC.